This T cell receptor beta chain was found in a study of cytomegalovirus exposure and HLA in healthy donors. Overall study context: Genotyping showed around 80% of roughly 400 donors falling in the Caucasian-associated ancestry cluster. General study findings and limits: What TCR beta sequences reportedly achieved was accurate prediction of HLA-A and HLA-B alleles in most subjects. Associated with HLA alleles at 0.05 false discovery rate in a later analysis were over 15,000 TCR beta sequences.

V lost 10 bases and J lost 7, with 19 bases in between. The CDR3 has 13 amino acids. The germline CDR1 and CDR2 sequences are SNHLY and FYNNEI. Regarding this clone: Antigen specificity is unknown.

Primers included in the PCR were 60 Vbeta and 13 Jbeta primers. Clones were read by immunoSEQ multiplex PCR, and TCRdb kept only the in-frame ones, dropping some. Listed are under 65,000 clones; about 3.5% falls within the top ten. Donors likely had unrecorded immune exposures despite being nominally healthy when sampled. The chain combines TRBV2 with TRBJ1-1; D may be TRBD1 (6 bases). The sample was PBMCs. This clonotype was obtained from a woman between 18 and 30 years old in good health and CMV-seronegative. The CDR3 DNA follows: TGTGCCATGCAAAACAGGGCCCTCGGTGAAGCTTTCTTT. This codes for CAMQNRALGEAFF.